This TCR beta chain came from a study of shared clonotypes between healthy human individuals. This table comes from immunoSEQ multiplex PCR, and its TCRdb copy is limited to in-frame clones, with some not included. The sample shows 2,500,000 or so clones, over 85% of them seen only once. About this clone itself: Antigen specificity is unknown.

Naive CD45RA+ and memory CD45RA-negative subsets were split from CD4+ cells. V lost 3 bases and J lost 4; bases outside the gene matches: 2. The CDR3 runs 14 residues. Germline V lookup: CDR1 SGHRS, CDR2 YFSETQ. Notes on the study in general: The researchers took only blood, and tissue repertoires probably look different.

This clonotype originated in a man between 18 and 35 years old in good health. The specimen sequenced was naive CD4+ T cells sorted from blood. The subset: CD45RA+ positively selected. This chain connects TRBV5-1 to TRBJ2-5, with 11 nucleotides matching TRBD2. The CDR3 bases are TGCGCCAGCAGCTACGGGACTAGCGGAGAGACCCAGTACTTC. Its translation: CASSYGTSGETQYF.